The 31 T cell receptor beta chains given below trace back to one sample, sequenced in a study of CD8 T cells in ankylosing spondylitis (dated by TCRdb to 2016 to 2017). No cognate antigen is known for these TCRs. Libraries were made using 5' RACE. For sequencing, an Illumina HiSeq 2500 was employed. The raw public reads went through TCRdb reprocessing: fastp at Q25, MiXCR clone calling, in-frame beta chains kept. All rows with the same CDR3 protein become a single entry with the most common DNA and genes. Counted in this sample were some 240,000 distinct CDR3 sequences; roughly 6.6% of them appeared once. The ten largest clones take up 12% to 15% of the sample. Points the paper makes about the study in general: Blood from ankylosing spondylitis patients appeared to be characterized by a TCR beta motif composed of several highly homologous amino acid variants.

The material sequenced was blood, either unsorted or a sorted T cell fraction (not recorded which). These receptors were collected from a male donor with ankylosing spondylitis.

This clonotype was seen only a few times. The chain links TRBV7-8 to TRBJ2-7; TRBD1 aligns across 8 bases. V was pared by 5 bases and J by 0 bases, with 9 bases of the junction left unmatched. Germline V gene sequence: CDR1 SGHVS, CDR2 FQNEAQ. This CDR3 has 16 amino acids. The CDR3 protein is CASSTGQGLTSYEQYF. In nucleotides, the CDR3 is TGTGCCAGCAGCACTGGACAGGGTCTAACCTCCTACGAGCAGTACTTC.

Worth noting for this clonotype: The junction and the germline gene differ at one end; a read error may be behind it. The chain couples TRBV4-1 to TRBJ2-1; 10 bases agree with TRBD2. CDR3 length equals 17 residues. CDR1 and CDR2 from the germline V gene are MGHRA and YSYEKL. In DNA, the CDR3 is TGCGCCAGCAGCCAAGCGGGACATCTGACTAGCGGGCTAATCCAGTCCTTC. Protein sequence: CASSQAGHLTSGLIQSF.

This clonotype appeared many times. The rearrangement links TRBV5-1 to TRBJ2-2; no reliable D call. The CDR3 contains 16 residues. V lost 4 bases to trimming and J lost 4 bases, with 17 bases between them. CDR1 and CDR2 from the germline V gene are SGHRS and YFSETQ. The CDR3 is CASSLSGLGLTGELFF. The CDR3 DNA reads TGCGCCAGCAGCCTGTCTGGGTTGGGCCTCACCGGGGAGCTGTTTTTT.

This clonotype appeared many times. The rearrangement links TRBV6-5 to TRBJ2-2; D might be TRBD2 (5 bases). The CDR3 runs to 15 residues. Germline CDR1 MNHEY, CDR2 SVGAGI. Trimming left V 4 bases short and J 9 bases short, with 18 bases between. CDR3 sequence (DNA): TGTGCCAGCAGTTTCCGGACGACCCGACTACGGGAGCTGTTTTTT. Translating gives CASSFRTTRLRELFF.

The rearrangement joins TRBV4-2 to TRBJ1-1; no clear D. The ends were cut back, 4 bases at V and 7 bases at J, with 13 bases in the middle. This CDR3 contains 13 residues. Germline V CDR1 and CDR2: LGHNA, YNFKEQ. CDR3 sequence reads: CASSPGLLSEAFF. In nucleotides, the CDR3 is TGTGCCAGCAGCCCCGGGCTCCTCAGTGAAGCTTTCTTT.

This clonotype was picked up many times. The chain has TRBV24-1 and TRBJ2-1; D unclear. Germline V gene sequence: CDR1 KGHDR, CDR2 SFDVKD. With 10 bases removed from V and 9 bases from J, the gap between germline ends came to 12 bases. The CDR3 has 11 residues. The CDR3 protein is CATNLRGEQFF. CDR3 in DNA: TGTGCCACGAACCTCAGAGGTGAGCAGTTCTTC.

In this sample, this clonotype turned up many times. The chain has TRBV11-2 and TRBJ2-3, with 10 nucleotides matching TRBD2. There are 20 residues in the CDR3. Germline CDR1 and CDR2: SGHAT and FQNNGV. V lost 0 bases and J lost 2; bases outside the gene matches: 14. DNA for the CDR3: TGTGCCAGCAGCTTAGAGGGCGGTTTATTGGGACTAGCGAACACAGATACGCAGTATTTT. It specifies CASSLEGGLLGLANTDTQYF. Full variable domain (remainder filled in from reference TRBV11-2 and TRBJ2-3): EAGVAQSPRYKIIEKRQSVAFWCNPISGHATLYWYQQILGQGPKLLIQFQNNGVVDDSQLPKDRFSAERLKGVDSTLKIQPAKLEDSAVYLCASSLEGGLLGLANTDTQYFGPGTRLTVL.

Ten or more counts support this clonotype. This chain uses TRBV6-1 with TRBJ1-5; TRBD1 matches 7 bases. Looked up from germline, CDR1 is MNHNS and CDR2 is SASEGT. With 1 base clipped from V and 2 bases from J, the junction kept 5 bases outside the gene matches. The CDR3 is 16 amino acids. The CDR3 sequence: CASSEVLGTGNQPQHF. The CDR3 DNA reads TGTGCCAGCAGTGAAGTATTGGGGACAGGCAATCAGCCCCAGCATTTT.

Many counts were recorded for this clonotype. The rearrangement joins TRBV6-1 to TRBJ1-1, with D unresolved. The CDR3 runs to 13 residues. Germline CDR1 and CDR2: MNHNS and SASEGT. Between the trimmed V and J ends, which lost 1 base and 2 bases, there was a span of 5 bases. As DNA, the CDR3 is TGTGCCAGCAGTGAAGTCGGAAACACTGAAGCTTTCTTT. Its protein product is CASSEVGNTEAFF.

This clonotype was observed many times. The chain uses TRBV25-1 and TRBJ2-3; maybe TRBD2 (6 bases). This CDR3 comprises 19 residues. The V and J ends lost 1 base and 0 bases respectively, with 20 bases between them. Germline CDR1 is MGHDK and CDR2 is SYGVNS. In DNA form, the CDR3 reads TGTGCCAGCAGTGAATTCTTGGGGGTTAGCGGAACTAGCACAGATACGCAGTATTTT. This gives the protein CASSEFLGVSGTSTDTQYF.

This clonotype came up many times. The rearrangement links TRBV10-3 to TRBJ1-1; D uncertain. The CDR3 extends over 13 amino acids. Looked up from germline, CDR1 is ENHRY and CDR2 is SYGVKD. V lost 5 bases to trimming and J lost 0 bases, with 7 bases between them. This CDR3 reads CAISSPLNTEAFF. In nucleotides, the CDR3 is TGTGCCATCAGTTCTCCCCTGAACACTGAAGCTTTCTTT.

At least ten counts were recorded for this clonotype. V and J are TRBV27 and TRBJ2-2; no clear D. The CDR3 sequence is 12 residues long. Per germline, CDR1 MNHEY and CDR2 SMNVEV (reference sequence). The V end was cut by 5 bases, the J end by 4 bases, with 5 bases between. CDR3 in amino acids: CASSPLTGELFF. The DNA of the CDR3 is TGTGCCAGCAGTCCTCTCACCGGGGAGCTGTTTTTT.

This clonotype was counted many times. The chain combines TRBV20-1 with TRBJ2-1; tentatively, D is TRBD1 (6 bases). CDR1 and CDR2 from the germline V gene are DFQATT and SNEGSKA (reference sequence). Trimming removed 6 bases from V and 6 bases from J, with 21 bases in between. The CDR3 sequence is 15 residues long. CDR3 in DNA: TGCAGTGCCCCCGGCAGGGGCATTTCACGCAATGAGCAGTTCTTC. Its translation is CSAPGRGISRNEQFF.

This clonotype was seen many times. The rearrangement joins TRBV6-2 or TRBV6-3 to TRBJ2-7; possibly TRBD2 for D (6 bases). Germline CDR1 reads MNHEY; CDR2 reads SVGEGT. V lost 6 bases to trimming and J lost 6 bases, with 15 bases between them. This CDR3 contains 13 residues. The CDR3 loop is CASSRRVGSEQYF. CDR3 DNA sequence: TGTGCCAGCAGCAGACGGGTCGGGAGCGAGCAGTACTTC.

There are a few counts of this clonotype. The rearrangement uses TRBV6-4 and TRBJ2-7; D might be TRBD1 or TRBD2, each matching 5 bases. Trimming removed 2 bases from V and 0 bases from J, with 11 bases in between. The CDR3 length is 15 residues. Germline values: CDR1 MRHNA, CDR2 SNTAGT. This chain's CDR3 is CASSDEAGTSYEQYF. CDR3 coding DNA: TGTGCCAGCAGTGACGAGGCAGGGACCTCCTACGAGCAGTACTTC.

In this sample, this clonotype turned up many times. This chain connects TRBV18 to TRBJ2-2, with D uncertain. Between the trimmed V and J ends, which lost 5 bases and 2 bases, there was a span of 9 bases. The germline V gene has CDR1 KGHSH and CDR2 LQKENI. CDR3 length equals 14 residues. The CDR3 nucleotides are TGTGCCAGCTCAGGAAGAACTAACACCGGGGAGCTGTTTTTT. It codes for CASSGRTNTGELFF.

This clonotype showed up many times. The chain is built from TRBV4-2 and TRBJ2-1; D tentatively fits TRBD1 or TRBD2 (5 bases each). The germline V and J ends were trimmed by 0 bases and 6 bases, with 18 bases remaining between them. The germline V gene has CDR1 LGHNA and CDR2 YNFKEQ. CDR3 length: 17 residues. DNA of the CDR3: TGTGCCAGCAGCCAAGATTATTCGGGGACGACCAGCAATGAGCAGTTCTTC. The encoded protein is CASSQDYSGTTSNEQFF.

This clonotype has a count of ten or more. The rearrangement uses TRBV4-1 and TRBJ2-1, with TRBD2 identical over 8 bases. CDR1 is MGHRA and CDR2 is YSYEKL in the germline V gene. The CDR3 is 16 amino acids. V gave up 1 base and J gave up 3 bases; unmatched junction bases: 5. CDR3 sequence reads: CASSQGPSGLYNEQFF. The CDR3 nucleotides read TGCGCCAGCAGCCAAGGTCCTAGCGGGCTCTACAATGAGCAGTTCTTC.

This chain connects TRBV4-3 to TRBJ2-2; D call uncertain. Per the germline V gene, CDR1 is LGHNA and CDR2 is YSLEER. The length of the CDR3 is 12 residues. The V end was cut by 0 bases, the J end by 6 bases, with 2 bases between. The DNA of the CDR3 is TGCGCCAGCAGCCAAGATCCCGGGGAGCTGTTTTTT. It is translated as CASSQDPGELFF.

This clonotype came up many times. Its ends do not fully match the called genes, so a read error is possible. The chain links TRBV6-2 or TRBV6-3 to TRBJ2-7, with D perhaps matching TRBD2 (5 bases). CDR3 length equals 14 residues. Germline loops: CDR1 MNHEY, CDR2 SVGEGT. The CDR3 protein is CASSYLADSDEQYF. The CDR3 nucleotides are TGTGCCAGCAGTTACCTAGCCGACTCCGACGAGCAGTACTTC.

This clonotype was observed at least ten times. This sequence joins TRBV20-1 and TRBJ2-7; D uncertain. The V end was cut by 7 bases, the J end by 1 base, with 14 bases between. CDR1 is DFQATT and CDR2 is SNEGSKA in the germline V gene (reference sequence). The CDR3 runs to 13 residues. Written as DNA, the CDR3 is TGCAGTGGACAACGGATTTGGTCCTACGAGCAGTACTTC. Translated: CSGQRIWSYEQYF.

This clonotype was seen a handful of times. The chain carries TRBV11-3 and TRBJ1-1; D unresolved. This CDR3 comprises 15 residues. Germline lookup yields CDR1 SGHNT and CDR2 YENEEA. V was shortened by 1 base and J by 1 base, with 10 bases between the two germline ends. The CDR3 spells CASSLGFGGNTEAFF. The CDR3 nucleotides are TGTGCCAGCAGCTTAGGTTTCGGAGGGAACACTGAAGCTTTCTTT.

This clonotype was seen a few times. The chain joins TRBV6-1 to TRBJ2-5; D tentatively reads TRBD1 or TRBD2 (5 bases each). Germline lookup yields CDR1 MNHNS and CDR2 SASEGT. The CDR3 is made up of 14 amino acids. Trimming removed 7 bases from V and 5 bases from J, with 17 bases in between. In DNA form, the CDR3 reads TGTGCCAGCACCCCAAAGGGAGAGGGGGAGACCCAGTACTTC. It encodes CASTPKGEGETQYF.

This clonotype was detected many times. At one end, the junction sequence differs from germline, possibly due to a read error. The chain carries TRBV28 and TRBJ2-7, with 12 bases lining up with TRBD1. CDR1 and CDR2 from the germline V gene are MDHEN and SYDVKM. This CDR3 is built from 12 residues. CDR3 DNA sequence: TGTGCCAGCACCGGGACAGGGGGCGGTCAGGACTTC. Translation gives CASTGTGGGQDF.

This clonotype was recorded many times. This chain connects TRBV27 to TRBJ1-2; D unclear. The V gene lost 8 bases and the J gene lost 4 bases, with 17 bases spanning the gap. Germline CDR1 is MNHEY and CDR2 is SMNVEV (reference sequence). This CDR3 comprises 14 residues. CDR3 in amino acids: CASSTLSSLYGYTF. CDR3 in DNA: TGTGCCAGCTCGACCCTCAGTAGCCTCTATGGCTACACCTTC.

This clonotype was recorded at least ten times. The CDR3 is CASSSTPFHEQYF. CDR3 bases: TGTGCCAGCAGCTCCACCCCTTTTCACGAGCAGTACTTC. The rearrangement joins TRBV7-9 to TRBJ2-7; D is unclear. Germline V gene lookup returns CDR1 SEHNR and CDR2 FQNEAQ (reference sequence). The CDR3 extends over 13 amino acids. V lost 4 bases to trimming and J lost 5 bases, with 12 bases between them.

Many counts were recorded for this clonotype. The V and J genes are TRBV9 and TRBJ1-5, with a possible D match to TRBD1 (5 bases). Trimming took 0 bases from V and 1 from J, leaving 8 bases between them. In germline, CDR1 is SGDLS, CDR2 YYNGEE. This CDR3 comprises 15 residues. CDR3 protein: CASSVGQGSNQPQHF. The DNA for the CDR3 is TGTGCCAGCAGCGTAGGGCAGGGCAGCAATCAGCCCCAGCATTTT.

This clonotype was counted at least ten times. The rearrangement uses TRBV28 and TRBJ2-7; the match to TRBD2 covers 15 bases. The length of the CDR3 is 16 residues. Germline-derived CDR1 and CDR2 are MDHEN and SYDVKM. Germline trimming cut 4 bases from V and 2 bases from J; bases unmatched to any gene: 3. The CDR3 reads CASSWGLAGGTYEQYF. The CDR3 DNA reads TGTGCCAGCAGTTGGGGACTAGCGGGGGGAACCTACGAGCAGTACTTC.

This clonotype was counted at least ten times. The chain employs TRBV10-3 and TRBJ2-1; TRBD2 is a possible D gene (6 bases). Germline V lookup: CDR1 ENHRY, CDR2 SYGVKD. This CDR3 contains 16 residues. Trimming stripped 2 bases from V and 6 bases from J, with 17 bases between. The CDR3 nucleotides read TGTGCCATCAGTGAGCTAACTAGCTTGAAGGGCAATGAGCAGTTCTTC. Translation: CAISELTSLKGNEQFF.

The CDR3 DNA reads TGTGCCAGCAGCTTATGGGTCGGCAGCTCCTACGAGCAGTACTTC. This sequence encodes CASSLWVGSSYEQYF. V usage is TRBV7-9 and J usage is TRBJ2-7; D gene ambiguous. Trimming removed 2 bases from V and 0 bases from J, with 11 bases in between. Germline CDR1 reads SEHNR; CDR2 reads FQNEAQ (reference sequence). CDR3 length: 15 amino acids.

This clonotype was counted only a few times. The rearrangement links TRBV24-1 to TRBJ2-2, with D unresolved. CDR1 and CDR2 (germline): KGHDR, SFDVKD. V was trimmed by 1 base and J by 2 bases, leaving 1 base between them. The CDR3 extends over 13 amino acids. CDR3 sequence reads: CATSDFNTGELFF. Here the CDR3 DNA reads TGTGCCACCAGTGATTTCAACACCGGGGAGCTGTTTTTT.